The 16 T cell receptor beta chains reported below all come from one sample, sequenced in a study of regulatory T cells in long-lasting Graves disease. Stated time point: newly diagnosed GD, antithyroid drugs for less than 3 months. PBMC-extracted RNA yielded the TCR library. Combining iRepertoire HTBI primers with Arm-PCR of CDR3 regions, the authors built TCR beta libraries. TCRdb used MiXCR to reprocess the multiplex PCR reads, holding one entry per CDR3 protein. The sample contains 440,000 or so distinct CDR3 sequences, around 15% of which appear only once. Separately, the same data were catalogued under a study of T cells in Graves' hyperthyroidism and ophthalmopathy.

The sequencing here drew on peripheral blood mononuclear cells (PBMCs), taken at new diagnosis, from a patient treated with antithyroid drugs. All receptors come from a woman younger than 45 with Graves disease.

This clonotype was counted at least ten times. The rearrangement uses TRBV28 and TRBJ2-3, with D perhaps matching TRBD2 (6 bases). V gave up 4 bases and J gave up 4 bases, with 21 bases separating them. The CDR3 loop spans 17 amino acids. The germline gives CDR1 MDHEN, CDR2 SYDVKM. CDR3 nucleotide sequence: TGTGCCAGCAGTTCTTTCTCTCAGGGAGGCTTGCCAGATACGCAGTATTTT. This sequence encodes CASSSFSQGGLPDTQYF.

This clonotype occurred many times. The chain links TRBV7-9 to TRBJ2-7; TRBD2 matches at 8 bases. In germline, CDR1 is SEHNR, CDR2 FQNEAQ (reference sequence). With 5 bases clipped from V and 2 bases from J, the junction kept 11 bases outside the gene matches. The CDR3 is 16 amino acids. The CDR3 spells CASSPGGGGPTYEQYF. CDR3 in DNA: TGTGCCAGCAGCCCCGGGGGCGGGGGGCCAACCTACGAGCAGTACTTC. The variable domain in full, completed from reference TRBV7-9 and TRBJ2-7, reads DTGVSQNPRHKITKRGQNVTFRCDPISEHNRLYWYRQTLGQGPEFLTYFQNEAQLEKSRLLSDRFSAERPKGSFSTLEIQRTEQGDSAMYLCASSPGGGGPTYEQYFGPGTRLTVT.

This clonotype was found many times. This chain links TRBV3-1 with TRBJ1-4; D possibly corresponds to TRBD1 (5 bases). This CDR3 has 15 residues. The germline gives CDR1 LGHDT, CDR2 YNNKEL (reference sequence). V was shortened by 7 bases and J by 7 bases, with 19 bases between the two germline ends. Here the CDR3 reads CASNHGGGSSEKLFF. In DNA, the CDR3 is TGTGCCAGCAACCACGGGGGGGGATCGAGTGAAAAACTGTTTTTT.

This clonotype appeared once. The chain carries TRBV20-1 and TRBJ2-7, with 7 bases lining up with TRBD2. Germline assignment: CDR1 DFQATT and CDR2 SNEGSKA (reference sequence). CDR3 length equals 13 residues. J gave up 3 bases and V 6 bases, and 8 bases lay outside the gene matches. CDR3 bases: TGCAGTGCCGAGACTTCGGGAGGCTACGAGCAGTACTTC. The encoded protein is CSAETSGGYEQYF.

In this sample, this clonotype turned up many times. The chain combines TRBV18 with TRBJ1-1; weak D call: TRBD1 (6 bases). The CDR3 length is 14 residues. Germline V gene lookup returns CDR1 KGHSH and CDR2 LQKENI. The V and J ends lost 3 bases and 1 base respectively, with 9 bases between them. In DNA form, the CDR3 reads TGTGCCAGCTCACCTACACAGGGGAACACTGAAGCTTTCTTT. Its protein product is CASSPTQGNTEAFF.

This clonotype was seen at least ten times. The chain has TRBV29-1 and TRBJ2-1, with 11 bases aligning to TRBD2. Germline V gives CDR1 SQVTM, CDR2 ANQGSEA. This CDR3 contains 18 residues. The ends lost 5 bases at V and 1 base at J; junction bases unmatched: 13. The CDR3 DNA sequence: TGCAGCGTTACCTTAAGGATAGCGGGAGGGCGGTCCTACAATGAGCAGTTCTTC. Translating gives CSVTLRIAGGRSYNEQFF.

This clonotype was found many times. The chain employs TRBV3-1 and TRBJ1-5; D is unclear. The CDR3 loop spans 18 amino acids. Germline V gene sequence: CDR1 LGHDT, CDR2 YNNKEL (reference sequence). Trimming cost V 1 base and J 0 bases, with 16 bases left between them. The CDR3 spells CASSQGGPNPPSNQPQHF. The CDR3 DNA reads TGTGCCAGCAGCCAAGGCGGACCTAATCCACCTAGCAATCAGCCCCAGCATTTT.

In this sample, this clonotype turned up a few times. This may come from a read error, since a much larger clone is one base off. The rearrangement links TRBV12-3 or TRBV12-4 to TRBJ2-1, with 9 bases that match TRBD1. The CDR3 is 16 residues long. The CDR3 here is CASSPEGQGYNNGQFF. The CDR3 bases are TGTGCCAGCAGTCCGGAGGGACAGGGCTATAACAATGGGCAGTTCTTC.

The rearrangement joins TRBV24-1 to TRBJ2-7; 12 positions agree with TRBD2. The germline V gene encodes CDR1 KGHDR and CDR2 SFDVKD. The length of the CDR3 is 15 residues. V was clipped by 3 bases and J by 3 bases; unmatched bases: 2. The CDR3 DNA follows: TGTGCCACCAGTGATCAGACTAGCGGGAGCTACGAGCAGTACTTC. Its protein is CATSDQTSGSYEQYF.

The sample holds many counts of this clonotype. V and J are TRBV12-3 or TRBV12-4 and TRBJ2-3; TRBD2 agrees at 8 bases. This CDR3 has 14 amino acids. The ends lost 6 bases at V and 1 base at J; junction bases unmatched: 3. CDR3 amino acids: CASSASGRTDTQYF. Here the CDR3 DNA reads TGTGCCAGCAGCGCTAGCGGGCGCACAGATACGCAGTATTTT.

This clonotype was counted many times. The genes are TRBV5-1 and TRBJ2-3, with D perhaps TRBD2 (6 bases). Germline CDR1 and CDR2: SGHRS and YFSETQ. The ends were cut back, 2 bases at V and 0 bases at J, with 10 bases in the middle. This CDR3 contains 15 residues. The CDR3 DNA follows: TGCGCCAGCAGCTTCACGGGAGTCAGCACAGATACGCAGTATTTT. Protein: CASSFTGVSTDTQYF.

This clonotype was seen many times. This rearrangement joins TRBV6-1 to TRBJ2-3; 10 bases are shared with TRBD2. V was pared by 10 bases and J by 0 bases, with 16 bases of the junction left unmatched. There are 18 residues in the CDR3. The germline V gene has CDR1 MNHNS and CDR2 SASEGT. CDR3 loop: CATIGLAGGGHSTDTQYF. The DNA for the CDR3 is TGTGCCACCATCGGCTTAGCGGGAGGCGGTCATAGCACAGATACGCAGTATTTT.

This clonotype was detected many times. This sequence joins TRBV28 and TRBJ2-3; D call uncertain. The V and J ends lost 3 bases and 6 bases respectively, with 13 bases between them. The CDR3 sequence is 14 residues long. Germline values: CDR1 MDHEN, CDR2 SYDVKM. In DNA form, the CDR3 reads TGTGCCAGCAGTTTCCCCGGGCTGGGGGATACGCAGTATTTT. It translates to CASSFPGLGDTQYF. The full variable domain, its missing parts supplied by reference TRBV28 and TRBJ2-3, is DVKVTQSSRYLVKRTGEKVFLECVQDMDHENMFWYRQDPGLGLRLIYFSYDVKMKEKGDIPEGYSVSREKKERFSLILESASTNQTSMYLCASSFPGLGDTQYFGPGTRLTVL.

This clonotype was recorded at least ten times. This sequence joins TRBV3-1 and TRBJ2-1; no clear D gene. Germline loops: CDR1 LGHDT, CDR2 YNNKEL (reference sequence). Trimming took off 1 base at V and 5 bases at J, with 12 bases between the two ends. This CDR3 has 15 residues. CDR3 in amino acids: CASSQGRWPDNEQFF. The CDR3 DNA is TGTGCCAGCAGCCAAGGCCGGTGGCCCGACAATGAGCAGTTCTTC.

This clonotype came up a few times. CDR3 DNA sequence: TGTGCCAGTAGTAGAGTCGGAGCTAGCGGCAGCTCCTACGAGCAGTACTTC. This encodes CASSRVGASGSSYEQYF. This chain joins TRBV19 and TRBJ2-7, with 7 positions matching TRBD2. Germline CDR1 reads LNHDA; CDR2 reads SQIVND (reference sequence). The CDR3 is 17 residues long. J gave up 0 bases and V 4 bases, and 12 bases lay outside the gene matches.

The chain employs TRBV6-2 or TRBV6-3 and TRBJ2-2; 9 bases are a match to TRBD1. Trimming removed 1 base from V and 1 base from J; junction bases left unmatched: 16. The germline CDR1 and CDR2 sequences are MNHEY and SVGEGT. This CDR3 has 21 amino acids. DNA for the CDR3: TGTGCCAGCAGTTACTTCAGTAAGATCAGGGACAGGGACCTGAACACCGGGGAGCTGTTTTTT. It yields the protein CASSYFSKIRDRDLNTGELFF.